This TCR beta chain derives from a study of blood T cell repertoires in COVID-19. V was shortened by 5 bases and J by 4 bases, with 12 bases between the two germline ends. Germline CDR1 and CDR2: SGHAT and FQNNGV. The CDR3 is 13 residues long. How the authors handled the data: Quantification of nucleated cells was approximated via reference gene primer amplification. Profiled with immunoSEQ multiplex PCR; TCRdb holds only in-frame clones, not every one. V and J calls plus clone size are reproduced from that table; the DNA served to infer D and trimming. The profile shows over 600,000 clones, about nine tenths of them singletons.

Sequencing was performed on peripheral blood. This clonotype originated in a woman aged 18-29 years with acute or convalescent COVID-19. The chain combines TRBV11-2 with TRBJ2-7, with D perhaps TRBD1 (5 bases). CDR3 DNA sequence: TGTGCCAGCAGCGCCCGACAGAGTTACGAGCAGTACTTC. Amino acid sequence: CASSARQSYEQYF.